This is a list of T cell receptor beta chains from one sample in a study of cytomegalovirus exposure and HLA in healthy donors. Assay used: immunoSEQ multiplex PCR; TCRdb lists only in-frame clones, some missing. The data contain about 180,000 clones, more than 75% of them seen just once; the ten biggest clones take up over 2%. The sequenced material came from PBMCs. The receptors stem from a woman younger than 45 in good health and CMV-seropositive. Both conserved end residues are part of each CDR3. D genes are given only for firm matches. The size entry is marked missing in some rows and otherwise reads once, few, many or a size class.

j_call | clone_size | v_call | d_call | cdr3_aa | cdr3_nt
TRBJ1-2 | . | TRBV27 | TRBD1 | CASSPRGLGYGYTF | TGTGCCAGCAGCCCCAGGGGGCTCGGCTATGGCTACACCTTC
TRBJ1-5 | . | TRBV6-5 | . | CASSGGWGNQPQHF | TGTGCCAGTAGCGGGGGTTGGGGAAATCAGCCCCAGCATTTT
TRBJ1-4 | once | TRBV4-1 | . | CASSLPQEKLFF | TGCGCCAGCAGCCTTCCGCAGGAAAAACTGTTTTTT
TRBJ2-3 | . | TRBV4-2 | TRBD2 | CASSHGREGETQYF | TGTGCCAGCAGCCACGGTAGGGAGGGCGAGACGCAGTATTTT
TRBJ2-2 | . | TRBV9 | . | CASSVDPSPSAGELFF | TGTGCCAGCAGCGTAGACCCTAGCCCAAGCGCCGGGGAGCTGTTTTTT
TRBJ2-1 | . | TRBV27 | TRBD2 | CASSLSGGTFYNEQFF | TGTGCCAGCAGTTTAAGCGGGGGCACTTTCTACAATGAGCAGTTCTTC
TRBJ2-7 | . | TRBV14 | . | CASSQARDNSYEQYF | TGTGCCAGCAGCCAAGCCCGCGACAACTCCTACGAGCAGTACTTC
TRBJ2-1 | . | TRBV19 | TRBD2 | CASSIGLAGVNEQFF | TGTGCCAGTAGTATCGGACTAGCGGGAGTCAATGAGCAGTTCTTC
TRBJ1-5 | once | TRBV10-2 | . | CASSLGARMDQPQHF | TGCGCCAGCAGTCTGGGGGCCCGAATGGATCAGCCCCAGCATTTT
TRBJ1-6 | . | TRBV28 | TRBD1 | CASSFTGVGSPLHF | TGTGCCAGCAGTTTTACAGGGGTCGGTTCACCCCTCCACTTT
TRBJ2-3 | . | TRBV2 | TRBD2 | CASKSGGAADTQYF | TGTGCCAGCAAAAGCGGGGGGGCGGCAGATACGCAGTATTTT
TRBJ1-4 | . | TRBV7-7 | . | CASSLAARGWDEKLFF | TGTGCCAGCAGCTTAGCGGCCAGGGGATGGGATGAAAAACTGTTTTTT
TRBJ1-2 | few | TRBV2 | TRBD1 | CASSRGTGNYGYTF | TGTGCCAGCAGTCGTGGGACAGGAAACTATGGCTACACCTTC
TRBJ2-7 | . | TRBV28 | . | CASSSPGSNYEQYF | TGTGCCAGCAGTTCGCCAGGGTCCAACTACGAGCAGTACTTC
TRBJ2-1 | . | TRBV11-3 | TRBD1 | CASSAGQGRGSSYNEQFF | TGTGCCAGCAGCGCAGGACAGGGGCGAGGGAGCTCCTACAATGAGCAGTTCTTC
TRBJ2-7 | . | TRBV30 | TRBD1 | CAWSVAGQGNYREQYF | TGTGCCTGGAGTGTAGCGGGACAGGGTAATTATCGCGAGCAGTACTTC
TRBJ1-2 | once | TRBV13 | . | CASSLGLAGASNYGYTF | TGTGCCAGCAGCTTAGGCTTGGCAGGGGCTTCTAACTATGGCTACACCTTC
TRBJ2-7 | . | TRBV18 | TRBD2 | CASSPKGASGGYEQYF | TGTGCCAGCTCACCAAAAGGGGCTAGCGGGGGGTACGAGCAGTACTTC
TRBJ2-5 | . | TRBV27 | . | CASSLSRQLQETQYF | TGTGCCAGCAGTTTATCCAGACAGCTTCAAGAGACCCAGTACTTC
TRBJ2-5 | . | TRBV29-1 | TRBD2 | CSVVGRLAGWYQETQYF | TGCAGCGTTGTTGGGCGGCTAGCGGGTTGGTACCAAGAGACCCAGTACTTC
TRBJ2-5 | . | TRBV27 | TRBD1 | CASSLRGRMVEETQYF | TGTGCCAGCAGCCTCAGGGGGCGCATGGTCGAAGAGACCCAGTACTTC
TRBJ2-1 | once | TRBV9 | TRBD2 | CASRLTPTSGGSPGNEQFF | TGTGCCAGCAGACTGACCCCTACTAGCGGGGGGTCCCCGGGCAATGAGCAGTTCTTC
TRBJ2-3 | . | TRBV5-6 | . | CASSTGTQSADTQYF | TGTGCCAGCAGCACCGGGACACAGAGCGCAGATACGCAGTATTTT
TRBJ2-7 | . | TRBV6-1 | TRBD2 | CASTAGGGAHEQYF | TGTGCCAGCACCGCGGGCGGGGGGGCCCACGAGCAGTACTTC
TRBJ1-5 | . | TRBV4-3 | . | CASSQDSSQPQHF | TGCGCCAGCAGCCAAGATTCGAGTCAGCCCCAGCATTTT
TRBJ2-6 | . | TRBV9 | . | CASSPRGRTQRDGANVLTF | TGTGCCAGCAGCCCAAGAGGCCGGACACAAAGAGATGGGGCCAACGTCCTGACTTTC
TRBJ2-4 | . | TRBV5-4 | . | CASSLDGGSLAKNIQYF | TGTGCCAGCAGCTTGGATGGCGGAAGTCTAGCCAAAAACATTCAGTACTTC
TRBJ1-5 | . | TRBV19 | . | CASSILRLNQPQHF | TGTGCCAGTAGTATTCTCCGACTGAATCAGCCCCAGCATTTT
TRBJ2-7 | . | TRBV7-9 | . | CASSPYRGNAYEQYF | TGTGCCAGCAGCCCTTATCGGGGGAACGCCTACGAGCAGTACTTC
TRBJ1-4 | . | TRBV9 | . | CASSPRQTTNEKLFF | TGTGCCAGCAGCCCCCGACAGACAACTAATGAAAAACTGTTTTTT
TRBJ1-1 | . | TRBV7-9 | . | CASGTGYTEAFF | TGTGCCAGCGGTACAGGGTACACTGAAGCTTTCTTT
TRBJ2-5 | . | TRBV5-1 | . | CASSLMRETQYF | TGCGCCAGCAGCCTCATGCGGGAGACCCAGTACTTC
TRBJ1-2 | once | TRBV2 | . | CASSLGPLSNYGYTF | TGTGCCAGCAGTCTAGGCCCCCTTTCTAACTATGGCTACACCTTC
TRBJ1-2 | . | TRBV10-3 | . | CAIRERESYTF | TGTGCCATCAGGGAACGGGAGAGCTACACCTTC
TRBJ2-7 | once | TRBV29-1 | . | CSVEDKGAGEQYF | TGCAGCGTTGAAGATAAGGGGGCGGGGGAGCAGTACTTC
TRBJ2-7 | . | TRBV11-2 | TRBD1 | CASSFRDRDDEQYF | TGTGCCAGCAGTTTCCGGGACAGGGACGACGAGCAGTACTTC
TRBJ2-5 | . | TRBV28 | TRBD2 | CASSLESLAEVSGETQYF | TGTGCCAGCAGTTTAGAGTCACTAGCGGAGGTTTCAGGAGAGACCCAGTACTTC
TRBJ2-7 | . | TRBV11-2 | TRBD1 | CASSLWDRVNYEQYF | TGTGCCAGCAGCTTATGGGACAGGGTAAACTACGAGCAGTACTTC
TRBJ1-2 | once | TRBV18 | TRBD1 | CASSAGQGANYGYTF | TGTGCCAGCTCCGCGGGACAGGGGGCTAACTATGGCTACACCTTC
TRBJ2-2 | . | TRBV18 | TRBD1 | CASSPGTGGTGELFF | TGTGCCAGCTCACCCGGGACAGGAGGCACCGGGGAGCTGTTTTTT
TRBJ2-6 | . | TRBV27 | . | CASRRLGEGNSGANVLTF | TGTGCCAGCAGAAGACTAGGGGAAGGGAACTCTGGGGCCAACGTCCTGACTTTC
TRBJ2-7 | . | TRBV29-1 | . | CSVEGVTGEQYF | TGCAGCGTTGAAGGGGTCACGGGTGAGCAGTACTTC
TRBJ1-2 | . | TRBV5-8 | TRBD1 | CASSYRGPNYGYTF | TGTGCCAGCAGCTACAGGGGCCCTAACTATGGCTACACCTTC
TRBJ2-4 | . | TRBV6-5 | . | CASSSIAKNIQYF | TGTGCCAGCAGTTCAATAGCCAAAAACATTCAGTACTTC
TRBJ2-7 | once | TRBV4-3 | . | CASSQDWQGYEQYF | TGCGCCAGCAGCCAAGATTGGCAGGGCTACGAGCAGTACTTC
TRBJ1-6 | . | TRBV5-1 | . | CASSVGDPPLHF | TGCGCCAGCAGCGTGGGAGATCCACCCCTCCACTTT
TRBJ1-2 | . | TRBV28 | . | CASSTPSGGSYGYTF | TGTGCCAGCAGTACCCCCTCGGGAGGCTCCTATGGCTACACCTTC
TRBJ2-1 | . | TRBV9 | . | CASSVGGSWDEQFF | TGTGCCAGCAGCGTAGGAGGTAGTTGGGATGAGCAGTTCTTC
TRBJ1-4 | . | TRBV7-2 | . | CASSKKRTVAEKLFF | TGTGCCAGCAGCAAAAAAAGGACAGTCGCCGAAAAACTGTTTTTT
TRBJ1-2 | . | TRBV12-5 | . | CASGESYGYTF | TGTGCTAGTGGTGAGAGCTATGGCTACACCTTC
TRBJ1-4 | . | TRBV4-3 | . | CASSQRGVGGNEKLFF | TGCGCCAGCAGCCAAAGGGGGGTGGGGGGGAATGAAAAACTGTTTTTT
TRBJ2-3 | . | TRBV14 | . | CASSQVGGAGTDTQYF | TGTGCCAGCAGCCAAGTAGGGGGGGCTGGTACAGATACGCAGTATTTT
TRBJ2-7 | . | TRBV23-1 | . | CASSQSGQGGPELLSYEQYF | TGCGCCAGCAGTCAATCGGGGCAGGGAGGTCCGGAGCTCCTATCCTACGAGCAGTACTTC
TRBJ1-1 | . | TRBV27 | . | CASSLKGRTEAFF | TGTGCCAGCAGTTTAAAAGGGAGGACTGAAGCTTTCTTT
TRBJ2-3 | . | TRBV9 | TRBD2 | CASSVATSGASTDTQYF | TGTGCCAGCAGCGTAGCGACTAGCGGGGCTAGCACAGATACGCAGTATTTT
TRBJ2-7 | . | TRBV19 | TRBD1 | CASSIAGQGEQYF | TGTGCCAGTAGTATCGCGGGACAGGGAGAGCAGTACTTC
TRBJ2-7 | few | TRBV10-3 | TRBD1 | CAIRHQGASLHEQYF | TGTGCCATCAGGCACCAGGGGGCGAGTCTTCACGAGCAGTACTTC
TRBJ1-2 | . | TRBV4-3 | TRBD1 | CASSQDWQGAGGYTF | TGCGCCAGCAGCCAAGATTGGCAGGGGGCCGGTGGCTACACCTTC
TRBJ1-5 | . | TRBV2 | . | CATGEKNSNQPQHF | TGTGCCACCGGGGAGAAAAATAGCAATCAGCCCCAGCATTTT